The 28 T cell receptor beta chains below come from one sample, sequenced in a study of cytomegalovirus exposure and HLA in healthy donors. The PCR employed 60 Vbeta primers together with 13 Jbeta primers. Assay: immunoSEQ multiplex PCR; the TCRdb copy retains only in-frame clones and omits some. The sample includes fewer than 200,000 clones, roughly 85% of them seen just once. Source material: PBMCs. The receptor set was obtained from a man aged 18 to 29 in good health and CMV-seropositive.

DNA of the CDR3: TGTGCCTGGAGAGTAGCTTTCGGAGAGCAGTTCTTC. It yields the protein CAWRVAFGEQFF. The chain carries TRBV30 and TRBJ2-1; D remains ambiguous. V was shortened by 3 bases and J by 10 bases, with 13 bases between the two germline ends. Per germline, CDR1 GTSNPN and CDR2 SVGIG (reference sequence). There are 12 residues in the CDR3.

The rearrangement joins TRBV11-2 to TRBJ2-5; D is perhaps TRBD1 (6 bases). V lost 2 bases and J 4 bases, leaving 14 bases between the germline ends. From germline, CDR1 is SGHAT and CDR2 FQNNGV. The CDR3 extends over 15 amino acids. DNA of the CDR3: TGTGCCAGCAGCTTATCCTCAGGGGCGGCAGAGACCCAGTACTTC. Protein: CASSLSSGAAETQYF.

The rearrangement uses TRBV23-1 and TRBJ2-7, with D uncertain. TRBV23-1 is labeled an ORF, and its function is uncertain. CDR3 length: 15 residues. Trimming took 0 bases from V and 0 from J, leaving 9 bases between them. The CDR3 here is CASSQSTRFSYEQYF. The CDR3 DNA reads TGCGCCAGCAGTCAATCGACAAGATTCTCCTACGAGCAGTACTTC.

V is TRBV27 and J is TRBJ1-1; tentatively, D is TRBD1 (6 bases). CDR1 and CDR2 (germline): MNHEY, SMNVEV (reference sequence). Trimming took 3 bases from V and 8 from J, leaving 16 bases between them. CDR3 length equals 14 residues. The CDR3 sequence: CASSLGTPLTEAFF. The CDR3 DNA follows: TGTGCCAGCAGTTTGGGGACACCTTTGACGGAAGCTTTCTTT.

The V and J genes are TRBV7-9 and TRBJ2-1; TRBD2 matches 9 bases. This CDR3 has 17 amino acids. Germline trimming cut 8 bases from V and 4 bases from J; bases unmatched to any gene: 15. Germline CDR1 reads SEHNR; CDR2 reads FQNEAQ (reference sequence). The CDR3 loop reads CASRGGLIAGVYNEQFF. The CDR3 nucleotides read TGTGCCAGCCGGGGGGGGCTAATAGCGGGGGTTTACAATGAGCAGTTCTTC.

This chain links TRBV27 with TRBJ2-7; TRBD1 matches at 7 bases. Per the germline V gene, CDR1 is MNHEY and CDR2 is SMNVEV (reference sequence). The CDR3 loop spans 14 amino acids. With 2 bases clipped from V and 2 bases from J, the junction kept 3 bases outside the gene matches. This CDR3 is CASSLRQGPYEQYF. The CDR3 DNA follows: TGTGCCAGCAGTTTAAGACAGGGCCCCTACGAGCAGTACTTC.

This chain connects TRBV19 to TRBJ2-5; 10 nucleotides match TRBD1. CDR3 length equals 15 residues. The junction had 3 bases not matched to a gene; V was cut back by 1 base and J by 4 bases. In germline, CDR1 is LNHDA, CDR2 SQIVND (reference sequence). The CDR3 sequence: CASSIVRTGGETQYF. Written as DNA, the CDR3 is TGTGCCAGTAGTATAGTACGGACAGGGGGAGAGACCCAGTACTTC.

The V and J genes are TRBV6-1 and TRBJ1-1; D not resolved. This CDR3 has 12 residues. The germline V gene has CDR1 MNHNS and CDR2 SASEGT. The V end was cut by 5 bases, the J end by 0 bases, with 4 bases between. The CDR3 DNA reads TGTGCCAGCAGTCGGGTGAACACTGAAGCTTTCTTT. Translated: CASSRVNTEAFF.

The CDR3 loop reads CASSRGGGETEAFF. DNA of the CDR3: TGCGCCAGCAGCCGTGGGGGGGGCGAGACTGAAGCTTTCTTT. The chain employs TRBV5-1 and TRBJ1-1, with D possibly being TRBD1 (6 bases). Trimming shortened V by 4 bases and J by 5 bases, and 15 bases separated the two germline ends. CDR3 length: 14 residues. CDR1 and CDR2 (germline): SGHRS, YFSETQ.

This chain links TRBV2 with TRBJ2-7; tentative D call: TRBD2 (5 bases). The V gene's germline CDR1 is SNHLY and CDR2 FYNNEI. This CDR3 is built from 11 residues. Deletions cut 6 bases from V and 7 bases from J, with 10 bases between. The CDR3 loop is CASRGSGEQYF. CDR3 DNA: TGTGCCAGCAGGGGATCGGGAGAGCAGTACTTC.

This chain uses TRBV5-1 with TRBJ1-5, with D uncertain. Trimming left V 0 bases short and J 5 bases short, with 9 bases between. Germline lookup yields CDR1 SGHRS and CDR2 YFSETQ. The CDR3 has 14 residues. The CDR3: CASSLGAGDQPQHF. DNA of the CDR3: TGCGCCAGCAGCTTGGGAGCAGGTGATCAGCCCCAGCATTTT.

This sequence joins TRBV13 and TRBJ2-7, with a weak D call TRBD1 (5 bases). The V gene's germline CDR1 is PRHDT and CDR2 FYEKMQ (reference sequence). The CDR3 consists of 14 residues. Trimming cost V 0 bases and J 1 base, with 7 bases left between them. Written as DNA, the CDR3 is TGTGCCAGCAGCTTAGGGACAGCGTCCTACGAGCAGTACTTC. It codes for CASSLGTASYEQYF.

The chain uses TRBV4-1 and TRBJ2-7; TRBD2 might be the D (7 bases). CDR1 MGHRA and CDR2 YSYEKL come from the germline V gene. V lost 4 bases to trimming and J lost 6 bases, with 19 bases between them. This CDR3 is 15 amino acids long. The CDR3 DNA is TGCGCCAGCAGCCCGGGGTCAGGGGACTACTTCGAGCAGTACTTC. As protein: CASSPGSGDYFEQYF.

This clone has only one observation. The V call is TRBV6-5, the J call TRBJ1-2; 8 nucleotides match TRBD1. V shed 2 bases and J 6 bases; nucleotides not matched to a gene: 2. Germline V gene sequence: CDR1 MNHEY, CDR2 SVGAGI. CDR3 length: 13 residues. For the CDR3, the DNA is TGTGCCAGCAGTTACGCGACAGGGGATGGCTACACCTTC. It encodes CASSYATGDGYTF.

This clone appeared a few times. V gene TRBV27 combines with J gene TRBJ2-1, with 9 bases aligning to TRBD2. This CDR3 has 16 amino acids. V shed 5 bases and J 3 bases; nucleotides not matched to a gene: 8. Germline V lookup: CDR1 MNHEY, CDR2 SMNVEV (reference sequence). CDR3 DNA: TGTGCCAGCAGTCAAACAGCGGGGGGCTTCTACAATGAGCAGTTCTTC. Residues: CASSQTAGGFYNEQFF.

This clone was seen a few times. V usage is TRBV5-1 and J usage is TRBJ2-7; 8 bases match TRBD2. Looked up from germline, CDR1 is SGHRS and CDR2 is YFSETQ. J lost 3 bases, V lost 5 bases, and 7 bases had no gene match. This CDR3 has 14 amino acids. The CDR3 reads CASRQPGGSYEQYF. CDR3 bases: TGCGCCAGCAGGCAACCGGGGGGGAGCTACGAGCAGTACTTC.

The gene calls are TRBV5-1 and TRBJ2-1, with 10 bases aligning to TRBD2. The CDR3 covers 16 residues. Germline V gene lookup returns CDR1 SGHRS and CDR2 YFSETQ. The V segment lost 5 bases and the J segment 3 bases; nucleotides outside the gene matches: 8. The DNA of the CDR3 is TGCGCCAGCAGGCTGAGCGGGGGGGAAGACTACAATGAGCAGTTCTTC. Translation: CASRLSGGEDYNEQFF.

The genes are TRBV11-2 and TRBJ1-6; 7 positions agree with TRBD1. Germline trimming cut 5 bases from V and 14 bases from J; bases unmatched to any gene: 6. The germline V gene has CDR1 SGHAT and CDR2 FQNNGV. The length of the CDR3 is 12 residues. The CDR3 DNA sequence: TGTGCCAGCAGCGTGCGGGACAGTTCCCTCCACTTT. Translating gives CASSVRDSSLHF.

J is TRBJ1-3 and V is TRBV7-9; D unclear. This CDR3 is 14 amino acids long. Trimming pared 5 bases from V and 8 bases from J, leaving 16 bases between. From germline, CDR1 is SEHNR and CDR2 FQNEAQ (reference sequence). The CDR3 sequence: CASSPGRYEDTIYF. The CDR3 nucleotides read TGTGCCAGCAGCCCCGGCCGATACGAGGACACCATATATTTT.

Worth noting for this clone: Other DNA sequences in this sample translate to the same CDR3. V usage is TRBV9 and J usage is TRBJ2-6; D is uncertain. V was trimmed by 3 bases and J by 0 bases, leaving 4 bases between them. The CDR3 has 14 residues. From germline, CDR1 is SGDLS and CDR2 YYNGEE. For the CDR3, the DNA is TGTGCCAGCAGCGCTTTCTCTGGGGCCAACGTCCTGACTTTC. Its protein product is CASSAFSGANVLTF.

The chain combines TRBV30 with TRBJ1-1; 7 positions agree with TRBD1. The CDR3 length is 14 residues. CDR1 and CDR2 (germline): GTSNPN, SVGIG (reference sequence). Trimming cost V 4 bases and J 7 bases; bases outside gene matches: 12. Written as DNA, the CDR3 is TGTGCCTGGAATCCCACAGGGGTCGGGCATGAAGCTTTCTTT. Its translation: CAWNPTGVGHEAFF.

This clone was detected a few times. This chain links TRBV6-6 with TRBJ2-3, with a weak D call TRBD2 (5 bases). Per the germline V gene, CDR1 is MNHNY and CDR2 is SVGAGI (reference sequence). The V end was cut by 6 bases, the J end by 0 bases, with 7 bases between. CDR3 length: 13 residues. The CDR3 region is CASSWTSTDTQYF. For the CDR3, the DNA is TGTGCCAGCAGCTGGACTAGCACAGATACGCAGTATTTT.

The chain links TRBV27 to TRBJ1-2; tentatively, D is TRBD1 (5 bases). CDR3 length equals 15 residues. Per germline, CDR1 MNHEY and CDR2 SMNVEV (reference sequence). Trimming stripped 6 bases from V and 2 bases from J, with 16 bases between. CDR3 protein: CASRLKTGPNYGYTF. CDR3 coding DNA: TGTGCCAGCAGACTTAAAACAGGTCCCAACTATGGCTACACCTTC.

The chain combines TRBV10-3 with TRBJ2-1; tentatively, D is TRBD1 (5 bases). Per the germline V gene, CDR1 is ENHRY and CDR2 is SYGVKD. The CDR3 runs 14 residues. The V gene lost 2 bases and the J gene lost 6 bases, with 11 bases spanning the gap. The CDR3 DNA reads as TGTGCCATCAGTGAGGACTGGGGCGGCAATGAGCAGTTCTTC. Amino acid sequence: CAISEDWGGNEQFF.

This clone was counted once. The genes are TRBV19 and TRBJ1-1; D is ambiguous. V shed 5 bases and J shed 1 base, with 17 bases lying between them. Germline V gene lookup returns CDR1 LNHDA and CDR2 SQIVND (reference sequence). The CDR3 length is 16 residues. CDR3 nucleotides: TGTGCCAGTAGTCGGCCCGGGGATCTGGGGAACACTGAAGCTTTCTTT. It is translated as CASSRPGDLGNTEAFF.

The chain links TRBV7-2 to TRBJ2-5; 10 bases map to TRBD2. Unmatched junction bases numbered 8, after V lost 2 bases and J lost 2 bases. Germline lookup yields CDR1 SGHTA and CDR2 FQGNSA. The CDR3 runs to 17 residues. This chain's CDR3 is CASSLTAGLADQETQYF. CDR3 nucleotides: TGTGCCAGCAGCTTAACGGCAGGACTAGCGGATCAAGAGACCCAGTACTTC.

V gene TRBV19 combines with J gene TRBJ2-5; D is possibly TRBD1 (5 bases). The length of the CDR3 is 12 residues. The V gene lost 5 bases and the J gene lost 7 bases, with 11 bases spanning the gap. Per the germline V gene, CDR1 is LNHDA and CDR2 is SQIVND (reference sequence). Here the CDR3 DNA reads TGTGCCAGTAGTCAGGGTACGGGGACCCAGTACTTC. It encodes CASSQGTGTQYF.

This sequence joins TRBV2 and TRBJ2-7; TRBD1 might be the D (6 bases). The CDR3 length is 14 residues. Trimming removed 7 bases at V and 6 bases at J, with 19 bases between. Per germline, CDR1 SNHLY and CDR2 FYNNEI. The CDR3 sequence: CASKLEMTGGEQYF. CDR3 in DNA: TGTGCCAGCAAACTTGAGATGACAGGTGGCGAGCAGTACTTC.